The entry below gives a single T cell receptor beta chain sequence along with its context. What antigen it recognizes has not been identified. No base qualities exist here, and no much larger clone lies one base off it. TCRbeta CDR3 regions were amplified from genomic DNA using the immunoSEQ Assay, a bias-controlled multiplex PCR. The paper's processing steps were these. Nucleated cell counts per sample were estimated from amplification of reference gene primers within the assay. To quantify the absolute abundance of each unique TCRbeta CDR3 rearrangement, sequence reads were collapsed and filtered. For each sample, productive Simpson clonality was calculated by taking the square root of Simpson's diversity index across productive rearrangements. TCRdb mirrors the immuneACCESS table, restricted to in-frame sequences. Some clones are absent from its copies; in checked studies, under half trace to an unresolved V gene, and the reason for the others is unknown. That table is the source of V, J and clone size, and D and trimming were worked out from the DNA. Present in this sample are 250,000 to 300,000 clones, about 89% of which were seen just once. Just under 9% of the sample is in the top ten clones.

The sample is drawn from a study of blood T cell repertoires in COVID-19 (TCRdb year 2020). Concerning the study at large: The collaborator samples originated in the United States, Italy and Spain and spanned the acute and convalescent phases of COVID-19. The material from the prospective study consisted of cDNA or gDNA derived from T cells, B-cell-depleted T cells, or PBMCs. The dataset comprised deeply sampled blood TCRbeta repertoires from subjects exposed to, actively infected with, or recovered from COVID-19. The repertoires were made available in a free public database intended to serve as a resource for research on the immune response to SARS-CoV-2. Samples were obtained from the ongoing ImmuneRACE study (first 160 participants) and from roughly 1,300 subjects provided by 6 global collaborators. Sample metadata almost always included a de-identified subject ID, COVID-19 status, age in years and sex. Where available, HLA class I and class II types were taken from metadata supplied by the sample provider and were not determined by assay-based typing. On the study overall, not on this receptor specifically: Clinical and demographic metadata were provided uncurated, with the amount varying by source and participant.

Participants in the prospective study were enrolled through a virtual design, were aged about 18 to 100 years, and lived in 20 to 30 United States geographic areas. In the prospective study, participants were assigned to cohorts based on the clinical history participants reported in a screening survey and a study questionnaire. ImmuneRACE Cohort 3 recovered participants were defined by two consecutive negative NP/OP PCR tests, healthcare professional clearance, or symptom resolution. Each participant in the prospective study had whole blood, serum and a nasopharyngeal or oropharyngeal swab collected by mobile phlebotomists. Additional blood draws and questionnaires over an approximately 2-month period could optionally be provided by prospective study participants. Before DNA extraction, blood samples from the prospective study were shipped at room temperature or frozen. V trim: 7 bases; J trim: 6 bases; unmatched bases: 15. CDR1 SGHTA and CDR2 FQGNSA are derived from the germline V gene. The CDR3 numbers 16 residues from cysteine through phenylalanine. Only CDR3 DNA remains: 48 bases, in frame from the first base.

The sequencing sample was made of PBMCs or T cells enriched from blood (not recorded which). The V and J segments used are TRBV7-2 and TRBJ1-1; 9 bases in the junction line up with TRBD1. This clonotype originated in a man aged 40-49 years who had recovered from COVID-19. The CDR3 has the sequence CASKAGTGRSYAEAFF. Read as DNA, the sequence is TGTGCCAGCAAGGCCGGGACAGGGAGGAGTTATGCTGAAGCTTTCTTT.